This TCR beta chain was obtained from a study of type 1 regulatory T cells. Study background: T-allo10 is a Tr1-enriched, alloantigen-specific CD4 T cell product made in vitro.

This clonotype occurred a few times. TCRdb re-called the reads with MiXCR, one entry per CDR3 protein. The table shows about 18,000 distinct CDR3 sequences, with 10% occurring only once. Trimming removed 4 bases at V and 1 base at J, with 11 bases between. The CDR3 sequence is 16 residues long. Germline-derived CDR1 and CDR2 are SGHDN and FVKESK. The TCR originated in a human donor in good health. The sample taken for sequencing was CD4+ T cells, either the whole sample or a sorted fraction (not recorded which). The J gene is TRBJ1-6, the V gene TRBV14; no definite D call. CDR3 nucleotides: TGTGCCAGCAGCCTGCTGGTCGGGTCCTATAATTCACCCCTCCACTTT. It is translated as CASSLLVGSYNSPLHF.